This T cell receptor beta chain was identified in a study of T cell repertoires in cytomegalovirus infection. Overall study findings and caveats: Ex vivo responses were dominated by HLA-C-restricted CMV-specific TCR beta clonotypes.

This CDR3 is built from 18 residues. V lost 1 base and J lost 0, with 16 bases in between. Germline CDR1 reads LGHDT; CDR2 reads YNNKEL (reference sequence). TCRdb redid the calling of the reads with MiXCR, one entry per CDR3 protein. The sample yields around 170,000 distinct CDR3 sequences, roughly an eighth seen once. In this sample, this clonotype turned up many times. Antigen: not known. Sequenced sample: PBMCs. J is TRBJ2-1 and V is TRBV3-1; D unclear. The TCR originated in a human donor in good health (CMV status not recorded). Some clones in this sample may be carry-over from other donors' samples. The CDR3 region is CASSQVLKGPSSYNEQFF. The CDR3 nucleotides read TGTGCCAGCAGCCAAGTCCTTAAAGGGCCTAGCTCCTACAATGAGCAGTTCTTC.